Presented here are 30 T cell receptor beta chains from one specimen sequenced in a study of blood T cell repertoires in COVID-19. TCRdb's table, derived via immunoSEQ multiplex PCR, lists solely in-frame clones and lacks some. The sample records more than 200,000 clones, 85% to 90% being singletons. Sequencing input: peripheral blood. The receptors were sampled from a man in his fifties with acute or convalescent COVID-19.

The chain joins TRBV6-5 to TRBJ2-2; 10 bases fit TRBD2. The V gene's germline CDR1 is MNHEY and CDR2 SVGAGI. With V trimmed by 4 bases and J by 7 bases, 6 bases remained unmatched. The CDR3 is made up of 15 amino acids. Here the CDR3 DNA reads TGTGCCAGCAGTTTTAGCGGGGGGTCCGGCGGGGAGCTGTTTTTT. It specifies CASSFSGGSGGELFF.

This clone has more than one count but fewer than ten. V gene TRBV5-5 combines with J gene TRBJ1-1, with D possibly TRBD1 on 5 matching bases. Germline loops: CDR1 SGHKS, CDR2 YYEKEE (reference sequence). The CDR3 runs to 13 residues. The V end was cut by 3 bases, the J end by 6 bases, with 12 bases between. The CDR3 DNA sequence: TGTGCCAGCAGCTGGGCGGGAGGGGCTGAAGCTTTCTTT. Translated: CASSWAGGAEAFF.

Only a few counts were recorded for this clone. The chain employs TRBV11-1 and TRBJ1-1; 7 positions match TRBD1. The CDR3 has 16 residues. Germline lookup yields CDR1 SGHAT and CDR2 FQDESV (reference sequence). V gave up 6 bases and J gave up 0 bases; unmatched junction bases: 10. This chain's CDR3 is CASSQQGRLMNTEAFF. Here the CDR3 DNA reads TGTGCCAGCAGTCAACAGGGGAGATTGATGAACACTGAAGCTTTCTTT.

The chain links TRBV7-2 to TRBJ1-2; possible D gene TRBD1, 5 bases. The CDR3 extends over 15 amino acids. Germline V gene sequence: CDR1 SGHTA, CDR2 FQGNSA. V lost 1 base, J lost 0 bases, and 9 bases lay in between. This CDR3 is CASSLGTKTNYGYTF. The CDR3 region has the DNA TGTGCCAGCAGCTTAGGGACAAAAACTAACTATGGCTACACCTTC. Using reference TRBV7-2 and TRBJ1-2 for the parts outside the CDR3, the full variable domain is GAGVSQSPSNKVTEKGKDVELRCDPISGHTALYWYRQSLGQGLEFLIYFQGNSAPDKSGLPSDRFSAERTGGSVSTLTIQRTQQEDSAVYLCASSLGTKTNYGYTFGSGTRLTVV.

The V gene is TRBV19, the J gene TRBJ1-2; TRBD1 matches at 7 bases. Per germline, CDR1 LNHDA and CDR2 SQIVND (reference sequence). V shed 8 bases, J shed 3 bases, and the junction held 12 bases outside the gene matches. This CDR3 spans 15 amino acids. The CDR3 DNA is TGTGCCAGTGCCATGAGGGGGCAGGGAGACTATGGCTACACCTTC. Translating gives CASAMRGQGDYGYTF.

The chain combines TRBV6-6 with TRBJ1-1, with D possibly TRBD1 on 6 matching bases. Germline lookup yields CDR1 MNHNY and CDR2 SVGAGI (reference sequence). The CDR3 is 12 amino acids. The V end was cut by 4 bases, the J end by 10 bases, with 13 bases between. In nucleotides, the CDR3 is TGTGCCAGCAGTTCTCAGGGGCAAGGAGCTTTCTTT. This translates into CASSSQGQGAFF.

The chain uses TRBV7-9 and TRBJ1-4; perhaps TRBD1 as D (6 bases). V was pared by 1 base and J by 3 bases, with 9 bases between. The CDR3 runs to 15 residues. CDR1 is SEHNR, CDR2 FQNEAQ, per germline (reference sequence). CDR3 sequence reads: CASSLDTGPNEKLFF. The CDR3 DNA follows: TGTGCCAGCAGCTTAGACACAGGGCCTAATGAAAAACTGTTTTTT.

The gene calls are TRBV18 and TRBJ1-2; a possible D gene is TRBD1 (6 bases). CDR3 size: 12 residues. Per the germline V gene, CDR1 is KGHSH and CDR2 is LQKENI. Deletions cut 4 bases from V and 8 bases from J, with 11 bases between. The chain's CDR3 is CASSQQGTGYTF. The CDR3 nucleotides are TGTGCCAGCTCACAACAGGGTACCGGCTACACCTTC.

For this clone: Other DNA variants within this sample encode the same CDR3. This rearrangement joins TRBV5-1 to TRBJ1-2; D may be TRBD1 (5 bases). This CDR3 region has 13 residues. V was pared by 4 bases and J by 1 base, with 8 bases between. Germline V CDR1 and CDR2: SGHRS, YFSETQ. The CDR3 protein is CASSLDSNYGYTF. The DNA for the CDR3 is TGCGCCAGCAGCCTTGACAGTAACTATGGCTACACCTTC.

This clone was recorded only once. The chain joins TRBV7-2 to TRBJ2-7; a possible D gene is TRBD1 (6 bases). V was clipped by 5 bases and J by 5 bases, with 16 bases between them. Germline V gives CDR1 SGHTA, CDR2 FQGNSA. The CDR3 runs 14 residues. This CDR3 is CASSLQGGLHEQYF. CDR3 in DNA: TGTGCCAGCAGCCTACAGGGTGGTTTGCACGAGCAGTACTTC.

The gene calls are TRBV2 and TRBJ1-5, with a weak D call TRBD1 (6 bases). Germline V gives CDR1 SNHLY, CDR2 FYNNEI. The V and J ends lost 7 bases and 5 bases respectively, with 18 bases between them. This CDR3 spans 15 amino acids. The CDR3 spells CASKVSQGLYQPQHF. The CDR3 bases are TGTGCCAGCAAGGTTTCCCAGGGGCTCTATCAGCCCCAGCATTTT.

The J gene is TRBJ1-3, the V gene TRBV7-6; a weak D match, TRBD1 (6 bases). The V gene's germline CDR1 is SGHVS and CDR2 FNYEAQ. The CDR3 runs to 17 residues. The V end was cut by 4 bases, the J end by 0 bases, with 16 bases between. The DNA of the CDR3 is TGTGCCAGCAGCTCTCAAGGCAGGGGCTACTCTGGAAACACCATATATTTT. Encoded protein: CASSSQGRGYSGNTIYF.

The chain uses TRBV7-2 and TRBJ2-2; D unresolved. Germline CDR1 reads SGHTA; CDR2 reads FQGNSA. Trimming stripped 1 base from V and 1 base from J, with 13 bases between. The CDR3 spans 17 residues. The CDR3 sequence: CASSLVTGYRNTGELFF. DNA for the CDR3: TGTGCCAGCAGCTTAGTCACTGGGTACAGGAACACCGGGGAGCTGTTTTTT.

The chain has TRBV19 and TRBJ1-4; no firm D call. V shed 6 bases and J shed 0 bases, with 11 bases lying between them. CDR3 length: 15 amino acids. Germline CDR1 LNHDA, CDR2 SQIVND (reference sequence). The CDR3: CASRPDGATNEKLFF. The CDR3 DNA sequence: TGTGCCAGTAGACCCGACGGGGCAACTAATGAAAAACTGTTTTTT. The full variable domain, completed using reference TRBV19 and TRBJ1-4, is DGGITQSPKYLFRKEGQNVTLSCEQNLNHDAMYWYRQDPGQGLRLIYYSQIVNDFQKGDIAEGYSVSREKKESFPLTVTSAQKNPTAFYLCASRPDGATNEKLFFGSGTQLSVL.

V usage is TRBV6-1 and J usage is TRBJ2-7; no definite D call. Trimming cost V 0 bases and J 7 bases, with 22 bases left between them. The CDR3 length is 17 residues. The germline CDR1 and CDR2 sequences are MNHNS and SASEGT. The DNA for the CDR3 is TGTGCCAGCAGTGAAGCGCTTTCGGCGGTCGGTAGAAGGGAGCAGTACTTC. Translated: CASSEALSAVGRREQYF.

V is TRBV10-3 and J is TRBJ2-7; 9 bases fit TRBD1. In germline, CDR1 is ENHRY, CDR2 SYGVKD. The CDR3 length is 16 residues. Trimming at V came to 2 bases and at J to 2 bases, leaving 7 bases not matched to a gene. This CDR3 is CAISEPGQGKTYEQYF. The CDR3 bases are TGTGCCATCAGTGAGCCGGGACAGGGCAAGACCTACGAGCAGTACTTC.

The CDR3 reads CASRYRERGGSYNEQFF. The CDR3 region has the DNA TGTGCCAGCAGATATAGGGAGCGGGGGGGCTCCTACAATGAGCAGTTCTTC. The chain links TRBV27 to TRBJ2-1, with 10 bases fitting TRBD2. The V segment lost 6 bases and the J segment 0 bases; nucleotides outside the gene matches: 8. Germline V gives CDR1 MNHEY, CDR2 SMNVEV (reference sequence). The CDR3 extends over 17 amino acids.

In its sample, this clone was seen once. The chain is built from TRBV21-1 and TRBJ1-6; TRBD1 is the table's D call, not checked against the DNA. TRBV21-1 is listed as a pseudogene. The CDR3 runs 21 residues. DNA for the CDR3: TGTGCCAGCAGCAACATGATCACAGGGGGCGGACAAGGGGGCCCCCATTCACCCCTCCACTTT. It encodes CASSNMITGGGQGGPHSPLHF.

This chain connects TRBV5-1 to TRBJ2-2, with D possibly being TRBD1 (6 bases). Germline lookup yields CDR1 SGHRS and CDR2 YFSETQ. V was shortened by 6 bases and J by 3 bases, with 18 bases between the two germline ends. This CDR3 contains 16 residues. The CDR3 loop is CASTWGQSGYTGELFF. The CDR3, as DNA: TGCGCCAGCACCTGGGGACAATCGGGTTACACCGGGGAGCTGTTTTTT.

The chain joins TRBV2 to TRBJ1-5; D call uncertain. Germline V gene sequence: CDR1 SNHLY, CDR2 FYNNEI. V dropped 3 bases and J dropped 2 bases, with 11 bases sitting between them. The CDR3 is 15 residues long. The CDR3 spells CASSETTGGNQPQHF. The CDR3 coding sequence is TGTGCCAGCAGTGAGACTACGGGTGGCAATCAGCCCCAGCATTTT. Complete variable domain (other parts from reference TRBV2 and TRBJ1-5): EPEVTQTPSHQVTQMGQEVILRCVPISNHLYFYWYRQILGQKVEFLVSFYNNEISEKSEIFDDQFSVERPDGSNFTLKIRSTKLEDSAMYFCASSETTGGNQPQHFGDGTRLSIL.

The chain carries TRBV5-1 and TRBJ1-5; D gene ambiguous. Germline-derived CDR1 and CDR2 are SGHRS and YFSETQ. V was clipped by 7 bases and J by 5 bases, with 10 bases between them. This CDR3 is 12 amino acids long. As DNA, the CDR3 is TGCGCCAGCTCCGTGAGGGATCAGCCCCAGCATTTT. As protein: CASSVRDQPQHF.

The chain couples TRBV5-1 to TRBJ2-1, with 14 bases lining up with TRBD2. CDR1 and CDR2 from the germline V gene are SGHRS and YFSETQ. The CDR3 covers 17 residues. J was trimmed by 5 bases and V by 4 bases; bases with no gene match: 8. The CDR3 DNA follows: TGCGCCAGCAGCCCACCTGGGACTAGCGGGGGCCACAATGAGCAGTTCTTC. It yields the protein CASSPPGTSGGHNEQFF.

The chain carries TRBV2 and TRBJ1-6, with a weak D call TRBD1 (6 bases). V shed 3 bases and J shed 7 bases, with 13 bases lying between them. Germline CDR1 reads SNHLY; CDR2 reads FYNNEI. The CDR3 length is 15 residues. The DNA of the CDR3 is TGTGCCAGCAGTGATGGTTCGCAGGGGAATTCACCCCTCCACTTT. Protein sequence: CASSDGSQGNSPLHF. Drawing the rest from reference TRBV2 and TRBJ1-6, the complete variable domain is EPEVTQTPSHQVTQMGQEVILRCVPISNHLYFYWYRQILGQKVEFLVSFYNNEISEKSEIFDDQFSVERPDGSNFTLKIRSTKLEDSAMYFCASSDGSQGNSPLHFGNGTRLTVT.

V gene TRBV19 combines with J gene TRBJ2-6, with TRBD1 matching over 9 bases. CDR1 and CDR2 from the germline V gene are LNHDA and SQIVND (reference sequence). CDR3 length: 17 amino acids. Unmatched junction bases numbered 5, after V lost 5 bases and J lost 0 bases. This CDR3 reads CASSVGQGRSGANVLTF. The CDR3 DNA follows: TGTGCCAGTAGTGTGGGACAGGGCCGCTCTGGGGCCAACGTCCTGACTTTC.

The chain recombines TRBV19 with TRBJ1-4; no clear D. The CDR3 has 15 residues. With 1 base removed from V and 4 bases from J, the gap between germline ends came to 10 bases. Germline V lookup: CDR1 LNHDA, CDR2 SQIVND (reference sequence). Written as DNA, the CDR3 is TGTGCCAGTAGTATAGGAAACAGACATAATGAAAAACTGTTTTTT. As protein: CASSIGNRHNEKLFF.

The chain couples TRBV12-2 to TRBJ1-1; no check of the table's D call, TRBD1, against the DNA was made. TRBV12-2 is tagged as a pseudogene. The CDR3 length is 15 residues. The CDR3 loop reads CASRTRDRGSTEAFF. Written as DNA, the CDR3 is TGTGCAAGTCGCACCCGGGACAGGGGATCCACTGAAGCTTTCTTT.

This clone was observed a handful of times. The chain employs TRBV15 and TRBJ1-1; D ambiguous. Deletions cut 0 bases from V and 2 bases from J, with 7 bases between. Per germline, CDR1 LNHNV and CDR2 YYDKDF (reference sequence). The CDR3 extends over 14 amino acids. The CDR3 protein is CATSRDVVNTEAFF. The CDR3, as DNA: TGTGCCACCAGCAGAGATGTAGTTAACACTGAAGCTTTCTTT.

The rearrangement uses TRBV7-9 and TRBJ2-4; maybe TRBD1 (5 bases). Germline V gene data show CDR1 as SEHNR and CDR2 as FQNEAQ (reference sequence). With 4 bases removed from V and 9 bases from J, the gap between germline ends came to 10 bases. This CDR3 comprises 12 residues. The CDR3, as DNA: TGTGCCAGCAGCTCCGGCAGGGCCATTCAGTACTTC. This sequence encodes CASSSGRAIQYF.

This clone occurred once. V is TRBV7-3 and J is TRBJ1-1; the match to TRBD1 covers 8 bases. J gave up 1 base and V 2 bases, and 15 bases lay outside the gene matches. Germline values: CDR1 SGHTA, CDR2 FQGTGA. The CDR3 covers 19 residues. CDR3 sequence (DNA): TGTGCCAGCAGCTTAGGCCCCGGGAGACAGGGGTGGCCGAACACTGAAGCTTTCTTT. Translation gives CASSLGPGRQGWPNTEAFF.

In regard to this clone: The identical CDR3 is also encoded by other nucleotide sequences in the sample. This sequence joins TRBV10-2 and TRBJ1-5; 7 bases are shared with TRBD1. Germline values: CDR1 WSHSY, CDR2 SAAADI. The V gene end was trimmed by 4 bases and the J gene end by 2 bases; junction bases not matched to a gene: 2. The CDR3 length is 14 residues. Written as DNA, the CDR3 is TGCGCCAGCAGTGGTACAGGGGGCAATCAGCCCCAGCATTTT. Encoded protein: CASSGTGGNQPQHF.